This TCR beta chain was captured by sequencing in a study of regulatory T cells in long-lasting Graves disease. Study conclusions and caveats: Compared with new cases, persistent Graves' patients showed reduced TCR diversity.

Building of the TCR beta libraries involved iRepertoire HTBI primers and Arm-PCR of CDR3 regions. TCRdb re-called the multiplex PCR reads with MiXCR, one entry per CDR3 protein. The sample has under 500,000 distinct CDR3 sequences, roughly 15% seen once; the top ten hold about 11%. CDR3 length: 14 amino acids. Germline V gives CDR1 MDHEN, CDR2 SYDVKM. The germline V and J ends were trimmed by 8 bases and 0 bases, with 14 bases remaining between them. Noted time point: newly diagnosed GD, antithyroid drugs for less than 3 months. Following extraction of RNA from PBMCs, that RNA was used to make the TCR library. This clonotype was observed at least ten times. Its antigen is unknown. The same sample was also studied in work on T cells in Graves' hyperthyroidism and ophthalmopathy. That source reports: The definition of stable Graves' hyperthyroidism was no ophthalmopathy progression within 18 months.

The receptor was derived from a woman aged 25 to 39 with Graves disease. This chain connects TRBV28 to TRBJ2-7; D is tentatively TRBD1 or TRBD2 (5 bases each). The specimen comprised peripheral blood mononuclear cells (PBMCs), sampled at new diagnosis, from a patient treated with antithyroid drugs. CDR3 sequence reads: CASRGSGSSYEQYF. The CDR3 DNA follows: TGTGCCAGCCGAGGGTCAGGGAGCTCCTACGAGCAGTACTTC.